These T cell receptor beta chains were read from a single sample in a study of early T cells in non-severe SARS-CoV-2 infection. Each CDR3 protein is one row after TCRdb ran MiXCR on the 5' RACE reads. This table holds tens of thousands of distinct CDR3 sequences, 9.5% to 15% found once. Sequences were obtained from whole blood. The receptors derive from an adult who was a healthcare worker with PCR-confirmed SARS-CoV-2 infection or an uninfected control (not recorded which). Both conserved end residues are part of each CDR3. A D gene is named only where the DNA matches it firmly. Some rows mark clone size as missing; the rest say once, few, many or name a class of expanded clone.

d_call | j_call | v_call | clone_size | cdr3_aa | cdr3_nt
NA | TRBJ1-4 | TRBV12-3/TRBV12-4 | NA | CASRVTASTAEKLFF | TGTGCCAGCAGAGTTACGGCGTCGACGGCTGAAAAACTGTTTTTT
NA | TRBJ1-4 | TRBV11-2 | NA | CASSLFPHGTGINEKLFF | TGTGCCAGCAGCTTATTCCCTCACGGGACGGGAATTAATGAAAAACTGTTTTTT
NA | TRBJ2-3 | TRBV29-1 | NA | CSVEQDTQYF | TGCAGCGTTGAGCAAGATACGCAGTATTTT
NA | TRBJ2-7 | TRBV7-9 | few | CASSPRDQPYEQYF | TGTGCCAGCAGCCCGCGGGACCAGCCCTACGAGCAGTACTTC
NA | TRBJ1-2 | TRBV29-1 | many | CSAPRAGEQDGYTF | TGCAGCGCCCCAAGGGCAGGGGAACAGGATGGCTACACCTTC
TRBD1 | TRBJ2-1 | TRBV12-5 | few | CASGPGQGRYNEQFF | TGTGCTAGTGGTCCGGGACAGGGACGCTACAATGAGCAGTTCTTC
NA | TRBJ2-2 | TRBV29-1 | many | CSVAAAGELFF | TGCAGCGTTGCGGCGGCCGGGGAGCTGTTTTTT
NA | TRBJ1-6 | TRBV7-3 | NA | CASSLSAGTSSPLHF | TGTGCCAGCAGCTTATCCGCCGGAACATCCTCACCCCTCCACTTT
TRBD2 | TRBJ2-7 | TRBV2 | many | CASPTGLASAEQYF | TGTGCCAGCCCCACCGGACTAGCATCCGCCGAGCAGTACTTC
NA | TRBJ2-4 | TRBV18 | few | CASSRTQEGNIQYF | TGTGCCAGCTCCCGAACCCAAGAGGGGAACATTCAGTACTTC
NA | TRBJ1-2 | TRBV29-1 | many | CSVEQELSYGYTF | TGCAGCGTTGAACAGGAGCTGTCCTATGGCTACACCTTC
NA | TRBJ2-7 | TRBV11-2 | few | CASSYDTGYEQYF | TGTGCCAGCAGCTACGACACAGGGTACGAGCAGTACTTC
NA | TRBJ2-3 | TRBV9 | few | CASSPTGGYTQYF | TGTGCCAGCAGCCCAACAGGAGGGTATACGCAGTATTTT
NA | TRBJ2-7 | TRBV6-6 | NA | CASTKDSYEQYF | TGTGCCAGCACGAAGGACAGCTACGAGCAGTACTTC
NA | TRBJ2-1 | TRBV2 | few | CATSQESYNEQFF | TGTGCCACATCGCAGGAGTCCTACAATGAGCAGTTCTTC
NA | TRBJ2-1 | TRBV27 | few | CASSLAGSNNEQFF | TGTGCCAGCAGTTTGGCAGGGTCCAACAATGAGCAGTTCTTC